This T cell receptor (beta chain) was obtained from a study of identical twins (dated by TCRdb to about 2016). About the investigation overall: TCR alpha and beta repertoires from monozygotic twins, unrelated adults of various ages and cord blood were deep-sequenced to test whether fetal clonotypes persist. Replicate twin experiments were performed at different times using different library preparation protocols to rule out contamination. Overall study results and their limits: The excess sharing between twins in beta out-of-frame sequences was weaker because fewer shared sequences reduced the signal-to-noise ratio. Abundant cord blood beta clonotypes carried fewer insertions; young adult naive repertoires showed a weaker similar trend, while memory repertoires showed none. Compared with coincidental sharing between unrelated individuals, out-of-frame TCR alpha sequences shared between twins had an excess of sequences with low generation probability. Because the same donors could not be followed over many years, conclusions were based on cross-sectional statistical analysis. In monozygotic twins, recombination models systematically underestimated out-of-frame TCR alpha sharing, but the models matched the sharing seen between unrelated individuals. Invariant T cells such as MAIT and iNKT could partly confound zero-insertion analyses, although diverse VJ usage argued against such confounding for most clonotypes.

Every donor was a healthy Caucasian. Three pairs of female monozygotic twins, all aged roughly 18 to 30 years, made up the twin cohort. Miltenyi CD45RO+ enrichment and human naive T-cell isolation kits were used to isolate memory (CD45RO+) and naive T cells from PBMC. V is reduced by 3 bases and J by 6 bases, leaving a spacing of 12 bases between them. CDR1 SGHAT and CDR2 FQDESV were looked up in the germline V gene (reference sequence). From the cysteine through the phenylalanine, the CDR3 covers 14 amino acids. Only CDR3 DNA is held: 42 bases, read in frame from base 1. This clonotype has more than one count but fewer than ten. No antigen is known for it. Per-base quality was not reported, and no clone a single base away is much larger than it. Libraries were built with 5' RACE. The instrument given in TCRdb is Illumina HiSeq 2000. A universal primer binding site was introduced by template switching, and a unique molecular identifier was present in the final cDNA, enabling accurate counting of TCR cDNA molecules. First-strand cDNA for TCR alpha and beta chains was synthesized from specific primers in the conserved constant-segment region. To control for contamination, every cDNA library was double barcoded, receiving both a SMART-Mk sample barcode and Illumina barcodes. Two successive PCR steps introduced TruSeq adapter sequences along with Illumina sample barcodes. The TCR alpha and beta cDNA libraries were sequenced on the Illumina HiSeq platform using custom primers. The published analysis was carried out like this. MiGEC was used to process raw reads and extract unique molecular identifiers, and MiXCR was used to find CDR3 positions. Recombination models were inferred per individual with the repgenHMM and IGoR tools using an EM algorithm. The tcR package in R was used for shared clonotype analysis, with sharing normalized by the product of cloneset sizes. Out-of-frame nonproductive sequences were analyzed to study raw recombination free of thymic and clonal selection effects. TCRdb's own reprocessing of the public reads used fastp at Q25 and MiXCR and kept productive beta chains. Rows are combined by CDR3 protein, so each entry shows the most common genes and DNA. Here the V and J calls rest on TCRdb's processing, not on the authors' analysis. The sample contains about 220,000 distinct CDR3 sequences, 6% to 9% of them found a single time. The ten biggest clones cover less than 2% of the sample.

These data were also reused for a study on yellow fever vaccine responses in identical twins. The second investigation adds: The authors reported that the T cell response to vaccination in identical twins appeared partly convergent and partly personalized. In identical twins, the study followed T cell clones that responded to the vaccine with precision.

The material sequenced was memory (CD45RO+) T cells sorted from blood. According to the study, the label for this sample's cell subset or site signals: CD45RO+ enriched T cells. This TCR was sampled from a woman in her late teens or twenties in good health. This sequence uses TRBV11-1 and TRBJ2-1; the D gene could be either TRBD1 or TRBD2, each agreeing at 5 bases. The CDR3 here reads CASSLERDRNEQFF. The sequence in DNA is TGTGCCAGCAGCTTGGAACGGGACCGCAATGAGCAGTTCTTC.